Listed here are 2 T cell receptor beta chains from one sample, sequenced in a study of tumor-infiltrating lymphocytes in primary liver carcinoma. From roughly 0.5 ug total RNA, TCR beta cDNA was generated with a primer in the constant region. Three nested multiplex PCR rounds, a slightly modified ARM-PCR method, built the TCR beta libraries. Two initial PCR rounds of about 11 cycles each paired TRBV1-TRBV30 forward primers with a C-beta reverse primer. Using its own MiXCR run on the multiplex PCR reads, TCRdb lists one record per CDR3 protein. The sample has 320,000 or so distinct CDR3 sequences, approximately 65% seen once. Germline DNA was extracted too, while blood RNA derived from unsorted whole blood. The material sequenced was peripheral blood. The receptor set was obtained from a man aged 35-49 years with primary liver carcinoma and hepatitis B virus infection.

This clonotype was detected once. Given a much more abundant clone one base away, this may be a read error. This rearrangement joins TRBV12-3 or TRBV12-4 to TRBJ2-2; 7 bases agree with TRBD2. The CDR3 consists of 17 residues. CDR3 loop: CASSFVSTAGRAGGLFF. The CDR3 DNA is TGTGCCAGCAGTTTCGTCTCCACTGCAGGGAGGGCCGGGGGGCTGTTTTTT.

This clonotype showed up many times. The chain couples TRBV4-3 to TRBJ1-4, with D possibly matching TRBD1 (6 bases). The germline V gene encodes CDR1 LGHNA and CDR2 YSLEER. There are 14 residues in the CDR3. Trimming removed 1 base at V and 12 bases at J, with 15 bases between. CDR3 residues: CASSQVRGPGELFF. The CDR3, as DNA: TGCGCCAGCAGCCAAGTCCGCGGGCCAGGGGAACTGTTTTTT.